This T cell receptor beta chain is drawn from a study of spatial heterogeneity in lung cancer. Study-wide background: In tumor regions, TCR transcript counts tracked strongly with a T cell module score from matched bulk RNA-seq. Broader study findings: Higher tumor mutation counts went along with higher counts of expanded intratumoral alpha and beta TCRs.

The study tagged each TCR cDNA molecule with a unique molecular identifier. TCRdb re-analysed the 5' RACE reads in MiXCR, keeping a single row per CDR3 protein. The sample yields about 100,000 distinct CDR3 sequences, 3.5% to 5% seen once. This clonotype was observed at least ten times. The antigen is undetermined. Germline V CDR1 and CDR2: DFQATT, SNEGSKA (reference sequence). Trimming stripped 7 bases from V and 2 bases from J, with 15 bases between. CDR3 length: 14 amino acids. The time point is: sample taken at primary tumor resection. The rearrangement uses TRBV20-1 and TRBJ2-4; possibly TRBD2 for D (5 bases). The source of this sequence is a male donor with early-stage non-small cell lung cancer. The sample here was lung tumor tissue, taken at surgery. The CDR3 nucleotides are TGCAGTGAGCGGAGTCTCGTCTCCAAAAACATTCAGTACTTC. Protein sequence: CSERSLVSKNIQYF.